This passage covers 25 T cell receptor beta chains from one sample sequenced in a study of cytomegalovirus exposure and HLA in healthy donors. The PCR contained 60 Vbeta and 13 Jbeta primers. TCRdb's table, derived via immunoSEQ multiplex PCR, lists solely in-frame clones and lacks some. Among roughly 200,000 clones, 70% to 85% were seen once, and the ten largest hold approximately 4%. Material: PBMCs. These receptor sequences come from a woman in her thirties in good health and CMV-seropositive.

The chain uses TRBV5-1 and TRBJ2-4, with D maybe TRBD2 (5 bases). This CDR3 is built from 14 residues. Germline lookup yields CDR1 SGHRS and CDR2 YFSETQ. Between the trimmed V and J ends, which lost 0 bases and 8 bases, there was a span of 12 bases. This chain's CDR3 is CASSLAPDLDIQYF. DNA of the CDR3: TGCGCCAGCAGCTTGGCACCGGACTTGGACATTCAGTACTTC.

The chain carries TRBV30 and TRBJ1-1, with TRBD1 matching 9 bases. CDR1 and CDR2 (germline): GTSNPN, SVGIG (reference sequence). CDR3 length: 15 amino acids. J lost 1 base, V lost 0 bases, and 3 bases had no gene match. CDR3 coding DNA: TGTGCCTGGAGTGTAGGGACAGGGCGGAACACTGAAGCTTTCTTT. Amino acid sequence: CAWSVGTGRNTEAFF.

The chain is built from TRBV9 and TRBJ2-2; 7 bases match TRBD2. This CDR3 has 15 amino acids. Germline-derived CDR1 and CDR2 are SGDLS and YYNGEE. V trimming: 0 bases; J trimming: 3 bases; junction bases outside the gene matches: 2. The CDR3 here is CASSVGRGDTGELFF. In nucleotides, the CDR3 is TGTGCCAGCAGCGTAGGACGGGGGGACACCGGGGAGCTGTTTTTT.

This chain connects TRBV27 to TRBJ2-2, with 9 bases lining up with TRBD1. With V trimmed by 4 bases and J by 6 bases, 9 bases remained unmatched. CDR1 is MNHEY, CDR2 SMNVEV, per germline (reference sequence). CDR3 length: 16 residues. The CDR3 region has the DNA TGTGCCAGCAGTTCCGGGACAGGGTTCATCGCCGGGGAGCTGTTTTTT. As protein: CASSSGTGFIAGELFF.

In its sample, this clone was seen a few times. DNA of the CDR3: TGTGCCAGCAGCAGTGGACAGACTTTCGGGGAGCTGTTTTTT. It specifies CASSSGQTFGELFF. The gene calls are TRBV5-8 and TRBJ2-2; tentative D call: TRBD1 (6 bases). The length of the CDR3 is 14 residues. V dropped 4 bases and J dropped 7 bases, with 14 bases sitting between them. The V gene's germline CDR1 is SGHTS and CDR2 YDEGEE. Full variable domain (missing parts from reference TRBV5-8 and TRBJ2-2): EAGVTQSPTHLIKTRGQQATLRCSPISGHTSVYWYQQALGLGLQFLLWYDEGEERNRGNFPPRFSGRQFPNYSSELNVNALELEDSALYLCASSSGQTFGELFFGEGSRLTVL.

The chain couples TRBV27 to TRBJ2-7, with 9 nucleotides matching TRBD2. The CDR3 spans 13 residues. Germline V gene lookup returns CDR1 MNHEY and CDR2 SMNVEV (reference sequence). V lost 2 bases to trimming and J lost 4 bases; unmatched junction nucleotides: 0. The chain's CDR3 is CASSLSGGYEQYF. The CDR3 DNA reads as TGTGCCAGCAGTTTAAGCGGGGGGTACGAGCAGTACTTC.

The rearrangement links TRBV4-1 to TRBJ2-1; 7 bases align to TRBD1. The ends lost 3 bases at V and 4 bases at J; junction bases unmatched: 0. CDR1 is MGHRA, CDR2 YSYEKL, per germline. The CDR3 runs to 13 residues. In DNA form, the CDR3 reads TGCGCCAGCAGCCAGGGACAGTACAATGAGCAGTTCTTC. It translates to CASSQGQYNEQFF.

This rearrangement joins TRBV27 to TRBJ2-1, with TRBD2 matching over 8 bases. The J segment lost 8 bases and the V segment lost 7 bases, leaving 13 bases of the junction unmatched. Per the germline V gene, CDR1 is MNHEY and CDR2 is SMNVEV (reference sequence). This CDR3 is built from 15 residues. The DNA for the CDR3 is TGTGCCAGCATCCCCCCGGGAGGGGAACCCGATGAGCAGTTCTTC. It translates to CASIPPGGEPDEQFF.

This clone was detected only a few times. The genes are TRBV11-2 and TRBJ1-4; no reliable D call. Germline-derived CDR1 and CDR2 are SGHAT and FQNNGV. The CDR3 extends over 14 amino acids. V was pared by 0 bases and J by 8 bases, with 10 bases between. The CDR3 DNA follows: TGTGCCAGCAGCTTAGATCTGTATCGGGAAAAACTGTTTTTT. Its translation: CASSLDLYREKLFF.

This clone was seen just once. The chain couples TRBV5-6 to TRBJ1-5; no clear D. The CDR3 contains 17 residues. The germline gives CDR1 SGHDT, CDR2 YYEEEE. With 2 bases removed from V and 1 base from J, the gap between germline ends came to 16 bases. CDR3 in amino acids: CASSFRSGRWSNQPQHF. CDR3 DNA sequence: TGTGCCAGCAGCTTTCGGTCGGGGAGATGGAGCAATCAGCCCCAGCATTTT. Filled out from reference TRBV5-6 and TRBJ1-5, the complete variable domain reads DAGVTQSPTHLIKTRGQQVTLRCSPKSGHDTVSWYQQALGQGPQFIFQYYEEEERQRGNFPDRFSGHQFPNYSSELNVNALLLGDSALYLCASSFRSGRWSNQPQHFGDGTRLSIL.

This clone was detected only once. The genes are TRBV18 and TRBJ2-5; 11 nucleotides agree with TRBD2. Germline trimming cut 0 bases from V and 1 base from J; bases unmatched to any gene: 7. The CDR3 runs 18 residues. Germline CDR1 reads KGHSH; CDR2 reads LQKENI. The CDR3 sequence: CASSPPGTSGGGQETQYF. For the CDR3, the DNA is TGTGCCAGCTCACCACCCGGGACTAGCGGTGGGGGCCAAGAGACCCAGTACTTC.

CDR3 sequence: CASSTRTGTGRRWQYF. CDR3 nucleotide sequence: TGTGCCAGCAGCACTAGAACCGGGACAGGGAGGAGATGGCAGTACTTC. This chain connects TRBV7-2 to TRBJ2-7; TRBD1 agrees at 9 bases. Per germline, CDR1 SGHTA and CDR2 FQGNSA. The CDR3 extends over 16 amino acids. Trimming at V came to 5 bases and at J to 9 bases, leaving 17 bases not matched to a gene.

Regarding this clone: The sample carries other DNA sequences with the same CDR3. J is TRBJ1-4 and V is TRBV7-9, with 11 bases identical to TRBD1. The CDR3 extends over 14 amino acids. J was trimmed by 6 bases and V by 5 bases; bases with no gene match: 2. Germline CDR1 is SEHNR and CDR2 is FQNEAQ (reference sequence). As DNA, the CDR3 is TGTGCCAGCAGCCTGGGACAGGGGGATGAAAAACTGTTTTTT. Residues: CASSLGQGDEKLFF.

The chain is built from TRBV11-3 and TRBJ2-7; 8 bases match TRBD2. The CDR3 spans 13 residues. Germline CDR1 and CDR2: SGHNT and YENEEA. Losses at the gene ends were 3 bases for V and 7 bases for J; bases not matched to a gene: 5. The CDR3 loop reads CASSLTSVQEQYF. The CDR3 bases are TGTGCCAGCAGCTTGACTAGCGTGCAGGAGCAGTACTTC.

The V and J genes are TRBV4-3 and TRBJ1-6; no clear D gene. The CDR3 has 14 residues. The V and J ends lost 3 bases and 5 bases respectively, with 8 bases between them. Germline lookup yields CDR1 LGHNA and CDR2 YSLEER. The CDR3 spells CASSHTADNSPLHF. CDR3 coding DNA: TGCGCCAGCAGCCACACAGCGGATAATTCACCCCTCCACTTT.

As regards this clone: The same CDR3 arises from other DNA sequences in this sample as well. The V and J genes are TRBV29-1 and TRBJ1-2, with D tentatively TRBD1 (6 bases). The germline V gene encodes CDR1 SQVTM and CDR2 ANQGSEA. V gave up 2 bases and J gave up 3 bases, with 7 bases separating them. The CDR3 contains 12 residues. In DNA form, the CDR3 reads TGCAGCGTTGAACCAGGGGACTATGGCTACACCTTC. It yields the protein CSVEPGDYGYTF.

The chain uses TRBV6-5 and TRBJ1-2; TRBD1 agrees at 7 bases. From germline, CDR1 is MNHEY and CDR2 SVGAGI. The V segment lost 0 bases and the J segment 8 bases; nucleotides outside the gene matches: 9. The CDR3 has 15 amino acids. The CDR3 nucleotides read TGTGCCAGCAGTTACTCGGGCCGGGACAGTGAAGGCTACACCTTC. It codes for CASSYSGRDSEGYTF.

This clone was seen more than once but under ten times. This chain connects TRBV6-1 to TRBJ2-3, with D tentatively TRBD2 (6 bases). Per the germline V gene, CDR1 is MNHNS and CDR2 is SASEGT. The CDR3 is 18 residues long. Trimming shortened V by 2 bases and J by 4 bases, and 22 bases separated the two germline ends. CDR3 nucleotides: TGTGCCAGCAGTGAAAGGAGGGTCTTTTCGACCCTCTCAGATACGCAGTATTTT. Translation gives CASSERRVFSTLSDTQYF.

The J gene is TRBJ1-1, the V gene TRBV5-4, with TRBD1 as a possible D gene (5 bases). The CDR3 is 12 amino acids. Germline loops: CDR1 SGHNT, CDR2 YYREEE (reference sequence). Trimming cost V 7 bases and J 7 bases, with 14 bases left between them. Here the CDR3 DNA reads TGTGCCAGCGTAGGGGTTGTTGGTGAAGCTTTCTTT. This encodes CASVGVVGEAFF.

J is TRBJ1-6 and V is TRBV6-5; TRBD1 matches 8 bases. V was pared by 0 bases and J by 9 bases, with 4 bases of the junction left unmatched. The CDR3 contains 15 residues. In germline, CDR1 is MNHEY, CDR2 SVGAGI. CDR3 amino acids: CASSYSGQGSSPLHF. The CDR3 DNA reads TGTGCCAGCAGTTACTCTGGACAGGGATCTTCACCCCTCCACTTT.

V and J are TRBV5-1 and TRBJ1-1; the D gene is possibly TRBD1 (6 bases). The V gene lost 3 bases and the J gene lost 3 bases, with 9 bases spanning the gap. From germline, CDR1 is SGHRS and CDR2 YFSETQ. The CDR3 is 13 amino acids. The CDR3: CASSWNRDTEAFF. The CDR3 bases are TGCGCCAGCAGCTGGAACAGGGACACTGAAGCTTTCTTT.

J is TRBJ1-4 and V is TRBV7-8; no firm D call. The CDR3 is 14 amino acids. CDR1 is SGHVS, CDR2 FQNEAQ, per germline. V was pared by 7 bases and J by 0 bases, with 9 bases between. CDR3 coding DNA: TGTGCCAGCACCCTAATTGCAACTAATGAAAAACTGTTTTTT. Translated: CASTLIATNEKLFF.

The J gene is TRBJ2-1, the V gene TRBV9, with 9 nucleotides matching TRBD2. The germline V gene encodes CDR1 SGDLS and CDR2 YYNGEE. This CDR3 has 15 amino acids. The V and J ends lost 0 bases and 9 bases, in that order; junction bases with no gene match: 7. The CDR3 loop is CASSVAGTSRIEQFF. CDR3 bases: TGTGCCAGCAGCGTAGCCGGGACTAGCCGTATTGAGCAGTTCTTC.

The V and J genes are TRBV4-3 and TRBJ1-6; D is unresolved. CDR3 length: 13 amino acids. Germline V gives CDR1 LGHNA, CDR2 YSLEER. The V gene lost 1 base and the J gene lost 9 bases, with 7 bases spanning the gap. CDR3 sequence reads: CASSQGAPSPLHF. Written as DNA, the CDR3 is TGCGCCAGCAGCCAAGGCGCCCCTTCACCCCTCCACTTT.

The gene calls are TRBV5-1 and TRBJ2-7; 7 bases are shared with TRBD1. Germline V gene data show CDR1 as SGHRS and CDR2 as YFSETQ. The CDR3 runs 12 residues. V was clipped by 4 bases and J by 3 bases; unmatched bases: 1. The CDR3 bases are TGCGCCAGCAGCGGGACAGTCTACGAGCAGTACTTC. Its protein product is CASSGTVYEQYF.